This T cell receptor (beta chain) was sequenced in a study of shared clonotypes between healthy human individuals. Study details: Used for every donor were three CD4 naive, three CD4 memory, two CD8 naive and one CD8 memory plate.

Naive CD4+ cells were CD45RA-selected; the remaining cells were memory. How the authors handled the data: ImmunoSEQ output lacked quality scores and full-length reads, limiting matched filtering. Libraries were prepared by immunoSEQ multiplex PCR; TCRdb keeps only in-frame clonotypes and omits some of them. V and J calls and clone size are given by that table; D and trimming were obtained from the DNA. This table has some 2,000,000 clones, more than 90% appearing once. The sequencing sample was made of naive CD4+ T cells sorted from blood. Subset here: CD45RA+ positively selected. The TCR sequence derives from a young man in good health.

The CDR3 bases are TGCGCCAGCAGCTTTCGGTCAGGGGAAGACAATGAGCAGTTCTTC. Its protein is CASSFRSGEDNEQFF. V usage is TRBV5-1 and J usage is TRBJ2-1; D may be TRBD1 (6 bases). The germline V gene encodes CDR1 SGHRS and CDR2 YFSETQ. V was pared by 2 bases and J by 5 bases, with 14 bases between. The CDR3 has 15 amino acids.